This T cell receptor (beta chain) was captured by sequencing in a study of early T cells in non-severe SARS-CoV-2 infection. This clonotype was counted only a few times. The germline gives CDR1 LGHNT, CDR2 FRNRAP. Trimming left V 0 bases short and J 8 bases short, with 7 bases between. The CDR3 contains 12 residues. TCRdb ran MiXCR on the 5' RACE reads and lists one entry per CDR3 protein. The data show some 59,000 distinct CDR3 sequences, 9.3% seen once. The TCR sequence derives from an adult who was a healthcare worker with PCR-confirmed SARS-CoV-2 infection or an uninfected control (not recorded which). The chain carries TRBV12-5 and TRBJ1-1; no reliable D call. The sample was whole blood. The CDR3 loop is CASGLVLGEAFF. The CDR3 DNA reads as TGTGCTAGTGGTTTGGTACTTGGCGAAGCTTTCTTT.